The clone carrying this TCR beta chain was observed many times. This sample was included in a study of T cells in Graves' hyperthyroidism and ophthalmopathy. Study-level background: The blood sample was taken at first diagnosis, before treatment began.

There were TCR beta CDR3 regions amplified from RNA transcripts. The HTBI primer set was used in a first-round RT-PCR of the TCR CDR3. One entry per CDR3 protein results from TCRdb running MiXCR on the multiplex PCR reads. This table holds 700,000 or so distinct CDR3 sequences, about a sixth found once. The V end lost 3 bases, the J end lost 0 bases, and 18 bases lay between the germline ends. This CDR3 has 18 residues. The clonotype originates from a young man with Graves' hyperthyroidism. The rearrangement joins TRBV12-3 or TRBV12-4 to TRBJ2-1, with D possibly being TRBD2 (6 bases). The sequenced sample was blood. CDR3 in DNA: TGTGCCAGCAGTTTCATTTATTGGGGGAGGAGCTCCTACAATGAGCAGTTCTTC. It yields the protein CASSFIYWGRSSYNEQFF.